These 32 T cell receptor beta chains came from one sample sequenced in a study of circulating and synovial CD4+ cells in juvenile arthritis. Only in-frame clones appear in the TCRdb table, and some are missing; sequencing was by immunoSEQ multiplex PCR. The top ten clones hold approximately 0.7% of a sample with approximately 36,000 clones, approximately 94% of them seen once. The source material was CD4+ T cells from blood. Receptors were obtained from a human donor with juvenile idiopathic arthritis.

The chain carries TRBV7-2 and TRBJ1-6; D ambiguous. Germline-derived CDR1 and CDR2 are SGHTA and FQGNSA. CDR3 length: 16 amino acids. The V and J ends lost 0 bases and 0 bases respectively, with 6 bases between them. The CDR3 region has the DNA TGTGCCAGCAGCTTAGCGTCGCGCTCCTATAATTCACCCCTCCACTTT. This translates into CASSLASRSYNSPLHF. Full variable domain (missing parts from reference TRBV7-2 and TRBJ1-6): GAGVSQSPSNKVTEKGKDVELRCDPISGHTALYWYRQSLGQGLEFLIYFQGNSAPDKSGLPSDRFSAERTGGSVSTLTIQRTQQEDSAVYLCASSLASRSYNSPLHFGNGTRLTVT.

The genes are TRBV9 and TRBJ2-1; D is perhaps TRBD1 (5 bases). CDR1 is SGDLS and CDR2 is YYNGEE in the germline V gene. The V end lost 0 bases, the J end lost 10 bases, and 11 bases lay between the germline ends. CDR3 length: 13 amino acids. The CDR3 reads CASSVVGQWEQFF. DNA of the CDR3: TGTGCCAGCAGCGTAGTGGGGCAATGGGAGCAGTTCTTC.

The chain employs TRBV19 and TRBJ2-5, with 11 bases matching TRBD2. The CDR3 has 15 amino acids. J was trimmed by 2 bases and V by 6 bases; bases with no gene match: 5. CDR1 is LNHDA and CDR2 is SQIVND in the germline V gene (reference sequence). The CDR3 loop is CASRGASGGQETQYF. The DNA for the CDR3 is TGTGCCAGTAGGGGGGCTAGCGGGGGGCAAGAGACCCAGTACTTC.

This clone was picked up one time. The chain has TRBV5-1 and TRBJ2-6; D is ambiguous. This CDR3 is built from 14 residues. V gave up 2 bases and J gave up 0 bases, with 3 bases separating them. CDR1 is SGHRS and CDR2 is YFSETQ in the germline V gene. The CDR3 DNA is TGCGCCAGCAGCTTCCGCTCTGGGGCCAACGTCCTGACTTTC. Protein sequence: CASSFRSGANVLTF.

This chain connects TRBV30 to TRBJ1-1; D call uncertain. The CDR3 contains 15 residues. With 6 bases removed from V and 0 bases from J, the gap between germline ends came to 17 bases. Germline V gene data show CDR1 as GTSNPN and CDR2 as SVGIG (reference sequence). The chain's CDR3 is CACPPGTDLNTEAFF. CDR3 coding DNA: TGTGCCTGCCCCCCAGGAACAGATTTGAACACTGAAGCTTTCTTT. Looking up the rest from reference TRBV30 and TRBJ1-1 gives the full variable domain: SQTIHQWPATLVQPVGSPLSLECTVEGTSNPNLYWYRQAAGRGLQLLFYSVGIGQISSEVPQNLSASRPQDRQFILSSKKLLLSDSGFYLCACPPGTDLNTEAFFGQGTRLTVV.

The V gene is TRBV9, the J gene TRBJ2-7, with TRBD1 identical over 7 bases. The CDR3 is 14 amino acids. With V trimmed by 3 bases and J by 6 bases, 9 bases remained unmatched. The germline CDR1 and CDR2 sequences are SGDLS and YYNGEE. This CDR3 reads CASSATGEGGEQYF. The CDR3 DNA sequence: TGTGCCAGCAGCGCCACAGGGGAAGGGGGCGAGCAGTACTTC.

CDR3 bases: TGTGCCCTTGCGGAGCGGAACAGCTCCTACGAGCAGTACTTC. Its protein is CALAERNSSYEQYF. The V and J genes are TRBV6-5 and TRBJ2-7; a weak D match, TRBD2 (5 bases). The V end was cut by 11 bases, the J end by 0 bases, with 17 bases between. Germline assignment: CDR1 MNHEY and CDR2 SVGAGI. The CDR3 covers 14 residues.

V is TRBV7-2 and J is TRBJ1-1, with D tentatively TRBD1 (6 bases). The V gene's germline CDR1 is SGHTA and CDR2 FQGNSA. The CDR3 runs 17 residues. Trimming removed 1 base at V and 2 bases at J, with 17 bases between. CDR3 residues: CASSLEVWGPRNTEAFF. The CDR3 DNA reads TGTGCCAGCAGCTTAGAGGTCTGGGGGCCCCGTAACACTGAAGCTTTCTTT.

This chain connects TRBV11-1 to TRBJ2-1; TRBD2 matches 12 bases. V gave up 1 base and J gave up 0 bases; unmatched junction bases: 4. CDR1 is SGHAT, CDR2 FQDESV, per germline (reference sequence). The CDR3 is 18 amino acids. CDR3 DNA sequence: TGTGCCAGCAGCTTAGGGACTAGCGGGATGAGCTCCTACAATGAGCAGTTCTTC. Amino acid sequence: CASSLGTSGMSSYNEQFF.

This chain uses TRBV7-2 with TRBJ1-1, with a weak D call TRBD1 (6 bases). Germline V gene data show CDR1 as SGHTA and CDR2 as FQGNSA. There are 13 residues in the CDR3. The V gene lost 8 bases and the J gene lost 0 bases, with 10 bases spanning the gap. As DNA, the CDR3 is TGTGCCAGCCCTGGACAGCTGAACACTGAAGCTTTCTTT. It yields the protein CASPGQLNTEAFF.

This rearrangement joins TRBV30 to TRBJ2-3; 11 nucleotides match TRBD1. CDR3 length: 16 amino acids. The germline V gene has CDR1 GTSNPN and CDR2 SVGIG (reference sequence). Trimming took 4 bases from V and 0 from J; bases not matched to a gene: 6. CDR3 bases: TGTGCCTGGACTCGGGACAGGGGGACTAGCACAGATACGCAGTATTTT. Its translation: CAWTRDRGTSTDTQYF. Complete variable domain (other parts from reference TRBV30 and TRBJ2-3): SQTIHQWPATLVQPVGSPLSLECTVEGTSNPNLYWYRQAAGRGLQLLFYSVGIGQISSEVPQNLSASRPQDRQFILSSKKLLLSDSGFYLCAWTRDRGTSTDTQYFGPGTRLTVL.

This chain links TRBV7-2 with TRBJ2-3; 7 bases line up with TRBD1. V shed 7 bases, J shed 4 bases, and the junction held 8 bases outside the gene matches. CDR3 length: 14 amino acids. From germline, CDR1 is SGHTA and CDR2 FQGNSA. The CDR3 here is CASTRRQGPDTQYF. As DNA, the CDR3 is TGTGCCAGCACGCGAAGACAGGGACCAGATACGCAGTATTTT. The whole variable domain, filled in from reference TRBV7-2 and TRBJ2-3, reads GAGVSQSPSNKVTEKGKDVELRCDPISGHTALYWYRQSLGQGLEFLIYFQGNSAPDKSGLPSDRFSAERTGGSVSTLTIQRTQQEDSAVYLCASTRRQGPDTQYFGPGTRLTVL.

The J gene is TRBJ2-1, the V gene TRBV5-4; TRBD1 is a possible D gene (6 bases). CDR1 and CDR2 from the germline V gene are SGHNT and YYREEE (reference sequence). This CDR3 is built from 15 residues. The ends were cut back, 4 bases at V and 4 bases at J, with 15 bases in the middle. Here the CDR3 DNA reads TGTGCCAGCAGCGTGGATGGGGGCGCATACAATGAGCAGTTCTTC. As protein: CASSVDGGAYNEQFF.

The rearrangement joins TRBV5-5 to TRBJ2-7; TRBD1 aligns across 7 bases. V shed 0 bases and J 7 bases; nucleotides not matched to a gene: 10. There are 15 residues in the CDR3. CDR1 SGHKS and CDR2 YYEKEE come from the germline V gene (reference sequence). The CDR3 reads CASSLALQGIGEQYF. In nucleotides, the CDR3 is TGTGCCAGCAGCTTGGCGTTACAGGGGATAGGGGAGCAGTACTTC.

The V and J genes are TRBV7-2 and TRBJ2-7; 14 nucleotides line up with TRBD2. The CDR3 loop spans 15 amino acids. Germline assignment: CDR1 SGHTA and CDR2 FQGNSA. Trimming took 0 bases from V and 7 from J; bases not matched to a gene: 2. CDR3 DNA: TGTGCCAGCAGCTTAGCGGGACTAGCGGGGGATGAGCAGTACTTC. Encoded protein: CASSLAGLAGDEQYF.

This clone showed up just once. V gene TRBV25-1 combines with J gene TRBJ1-2, with 9 bases aligning to TRBD1. Germline CDR1 MGHDK, CDR2 SYGVNS. The CDR3 consists of 13 residues. Trimming took 10 bases from V and 2 from J; bases not matched to a gene: 5. In DNA form, the CDR3 reads TGTGCCACCCACGGACAGGGGAACTATGGCTACACCTTC. Translation gives CATHGQGNYGYTF.

The rearrangement joins TRBV7-3 to TRBJ2-1; D is unclear. Between the trimmed V and J ends, which lost 5 bases and 6 bases, there was a span of 5 bases. Germline V lookup: CDR1 SGHTA, CDR2 FQGTGA. The CDR3 extends over 11 amino acids. CDR3 loop: CASSLGNEQFF. The CDR3 coding sequence is TGTGCCAGCAGCCTCGGCAATGAGCAGTTCTTC.

V and J are TRBV29-1 and TRBJ1-1; 8 bases match TRBD1. The germline CDR1 and CDR2 sequences are SQVTM and ANQGSEA. V shed 6 bases and J 11 bases; nucleotides not matched to a gene: 8. The CDR3 contains 11 residues. Here the CDR3 reads CSVGDRLRAFF. The CDR3 nucleotides are TGCAGCGTGGGGGACAGGCTTAGGGCTTTCTTT.

The chain uses TRBV15 and TRBJ2-3, with D perhaps TRBD1 (6 bases). Germline values: CDR1 LNHNV, CDR2 YYDKDF (reference sequence). V was cut by 1 base and J by 6 bases, with 8 bases left in between. The CDR3 has 13 residues. Here the CDR3 reads CATSRVRGDTQYF. The CDR3 bases are TGTGCCACCAGCAGAGTAAGGGGGGATACGCAGTATTTT.

This CDR3 reads CASSVGQGNNEQFF. CDR3 nucleotides: TGTGCCAGCAGCGTTGGACAGGGCAACAATGAGCAGTTCTTC. The V gene is TRBV9, the J gene TRBJ2-1, with TRBD1 matching over 8 bases. CDR3 length: 14 residues. Germline CDR1 is SGDLS and CDR2 is YYNGEE. The ends lost 2 bases at V and 5 bases at J; junction bases unmatched: 3.

The chain recombines TRBV7-9 with TRBJ1-3; no firm D call. The V end lost 5 bases, the J end lost 4 bases, and 9 bases lay between the germline ends. The germline gives CDR1 SEHNR, CDR2 FQNEAQ (reference sequence). This CDR3 has 13 amino acids. In DNA, the CDR3 is TGTGCCAGCAGCCCCACCGGGGGAAACACCATATATTTT. Translating gives CASSPTGGNTIYF. The complete variable domain, with remaining parts taken from reference TRBV7-9 and TRBJ1-3, reads DTGVSQNPRHKITKRGQNVTFRCDPISEHNRLYWYRQTLGQGPEFLTYFQNEAQLEKSRLLSDRFSAERPKGSFSTLEIQRTEQGDSAMYLCASSPTGGNTIYFGEGSWLTVV.

The genes are TRBV7-9 and TRBJ1-2; 8 bases align to TRBD1. Germline trimming cut 0 bases from V and 10 bases from J; bases unmatched to any gene: 7. The CDR3 consists of 14 residues. The V gene's germline CDR1 is SEHNR and CDR2 FQNEAQ (reference sequence). CDR3 loop: CASSLATWDRTYTF. For the CDR3, the DNA is TGTGCCAGCAGCTTAGCGACCTGGGACAGGACCTACACCTTC.

This clone was detected only once. This sequence joins TRBV6-4 and TRBJ1-5, with D possibly being TRBD1 (6 bases). The germline gives CDR1 MRHNA, CDR2 SNTAGT. This CDR3 contains 15 residues. Trimming took 6 bases from V and 5 from J, leaving 17 bases between them. As DNA, the CDR3 is TGTGCCAGCAGCGGGGGGGCCTTATGGTATCAGCCCCAGCATTTT. It is translated as CASSGGALWYQPQHF.

The chain recombines TRBV19 with TRBJ2-7; 12 nucleotides match TRBD1. The germline V gene encodes CDR1 LNHDA and CDR2 SQIVND (reference sequence). Germline trimming cut 3 bases from V and 7 bases from J; bases unmatched to any gene: 7. This CDR3 region has 15 residues. This chain's CDR3 is CASSIPGQGAGEQYF. CDR3 DNA: TGTGCCAGTAGTATCCCGGGACAGGGGGCTGGGGAGCAGTACTTC.

CDR3 sequence reads: CSAGDSHEQFF. The CDR3 DNA reads TGCAGTGCTGGGGACAGCCATGAGCAGTTCTTC. The rearrangement links TRBV20-1 to TRBJ2-1, with 7 bases aligning to TRBD1. The germline V gene encodes CDR1 DFQATT and CDR2 SNEGSKA (reference sequence). Trimming at V came to 5 bases and at J to 8 bases, leaving 3 bases not matched to a gene. The CDR3 has 11 residues.

This chain joins TRBV11-3 and TRBJ2-4; D not certain. The CDR3 spans 14 residues. Germline values: CDR1 SGHNT, CDR2 YENEEA. The V and J ends lost 0 bases and 7 bases respectively, with 10 bases between them. The CDR3 here is CASSLEAGGNIQYF. CDR3 sequence (DNA): TGTGCCAGCAGCTTAGAGGCAGGTGGGAACATTCAGTACTTC.

This clone was found once. V usage is TRBV6-4 and J usage is TRBJ2-1, with D tentatively TRBD2 (6 bases). Germline CDR1 reads MRHNA; CDR2 reads SNTAGT. V lost 4 bases, J lost 0 bases, and 10 bases lay in between. The CDR3 consists of 15 residues. The CDR3 loop is CASSGSGGSYNEQFF. The DNA of the CDR3 is TGTGCCAGCAGTGGATCCGGGGGCTCCTACAATGAGCAGTTCTTC.

The chain recombines TRBV12-5 with TRBJ1-4, with a possible D match to TRBD1 (5 bases). The ends were cut back, 0 bases at V and 7 bases at J, with 18 bases in the middle. CDR3 length: 17 residues. CDR1 is LGHNT and CDR2 is FRNRAP in the germline V gene. The CDR3 loop reads CASGLVISRVGREKLFF. In DNA, the CDR3 is TGTGCTAGTGGTTTGGTAATATCCAGGGTAGGTCGTGAAAAACTGTTTTTT.

The chain uses TRBV6-6 and TRBJ1-2, with a weak D call TRBD1 (6 bases). The CDR3 is 16 residues long. The germline V and J ends were trimmed by 4 bases and 3 bases, with 18 bases remaining between them. From germline, CDR1 is MNHNY and CDR2 SVGAGI (reference sequence). CDR3 sequence (DNA): TGTGCCAGCAGTTTACACCCCGGGAGGGGGGACTATGGCTACACCTTC. This translates into CASSLHPGRGDYGYTF.

V is TRBV19 and J is TRBJ1-1; D is perhaps TRBD1 (6 bases). This CDR3 spans 16 amino acids. V lost 5 bases and J 10 bases, leaving 26 bases between the germline ends. Germline values: CDR1 LNHDA, CDR2 SQIVND (reference sequence). In DNA form, the CDR3 reads TGTGCCAGTAGTCCCCTAACCGGACAGTGGGCTTTTAGAGCTTTCTTT. This codes for CASSPLTGQWAFRAFF.

As DNA, the CDR3 is TGCAGCGCCTGGACAGGGAACTACAATGAGCAGTTCTTC. It yields the protein CSAWTGNYNEQFF. The gene calls are TRBV29-1 and TRBJ2-1; 8 nucleotides align to TRBD1. J gave up 3 bases and V 7 bases, and 5 bases lay outside the gene matches. Germline V gene data show CDR1 as SQVTM and CDR2 as ANQGSEA. The CDR3 is 13 amino acids.

This rearrangement joins TRBV6-5 to TRBJ2-5; 8 positions match TRBD1. The J call may not be correct, given that the DNA end is closer to TRBJ2-7. This CDR3 is built from 16 residues. CDR1 and CDR2 (germline): MNHEY, SVGAGI. CDR3 DNA sequence: TGTGCCAGCAGTTACACGGGACAGGTAACCACCTACGAGCAGTACTTC. As protein: CASSYTGQVTTYEQYF.